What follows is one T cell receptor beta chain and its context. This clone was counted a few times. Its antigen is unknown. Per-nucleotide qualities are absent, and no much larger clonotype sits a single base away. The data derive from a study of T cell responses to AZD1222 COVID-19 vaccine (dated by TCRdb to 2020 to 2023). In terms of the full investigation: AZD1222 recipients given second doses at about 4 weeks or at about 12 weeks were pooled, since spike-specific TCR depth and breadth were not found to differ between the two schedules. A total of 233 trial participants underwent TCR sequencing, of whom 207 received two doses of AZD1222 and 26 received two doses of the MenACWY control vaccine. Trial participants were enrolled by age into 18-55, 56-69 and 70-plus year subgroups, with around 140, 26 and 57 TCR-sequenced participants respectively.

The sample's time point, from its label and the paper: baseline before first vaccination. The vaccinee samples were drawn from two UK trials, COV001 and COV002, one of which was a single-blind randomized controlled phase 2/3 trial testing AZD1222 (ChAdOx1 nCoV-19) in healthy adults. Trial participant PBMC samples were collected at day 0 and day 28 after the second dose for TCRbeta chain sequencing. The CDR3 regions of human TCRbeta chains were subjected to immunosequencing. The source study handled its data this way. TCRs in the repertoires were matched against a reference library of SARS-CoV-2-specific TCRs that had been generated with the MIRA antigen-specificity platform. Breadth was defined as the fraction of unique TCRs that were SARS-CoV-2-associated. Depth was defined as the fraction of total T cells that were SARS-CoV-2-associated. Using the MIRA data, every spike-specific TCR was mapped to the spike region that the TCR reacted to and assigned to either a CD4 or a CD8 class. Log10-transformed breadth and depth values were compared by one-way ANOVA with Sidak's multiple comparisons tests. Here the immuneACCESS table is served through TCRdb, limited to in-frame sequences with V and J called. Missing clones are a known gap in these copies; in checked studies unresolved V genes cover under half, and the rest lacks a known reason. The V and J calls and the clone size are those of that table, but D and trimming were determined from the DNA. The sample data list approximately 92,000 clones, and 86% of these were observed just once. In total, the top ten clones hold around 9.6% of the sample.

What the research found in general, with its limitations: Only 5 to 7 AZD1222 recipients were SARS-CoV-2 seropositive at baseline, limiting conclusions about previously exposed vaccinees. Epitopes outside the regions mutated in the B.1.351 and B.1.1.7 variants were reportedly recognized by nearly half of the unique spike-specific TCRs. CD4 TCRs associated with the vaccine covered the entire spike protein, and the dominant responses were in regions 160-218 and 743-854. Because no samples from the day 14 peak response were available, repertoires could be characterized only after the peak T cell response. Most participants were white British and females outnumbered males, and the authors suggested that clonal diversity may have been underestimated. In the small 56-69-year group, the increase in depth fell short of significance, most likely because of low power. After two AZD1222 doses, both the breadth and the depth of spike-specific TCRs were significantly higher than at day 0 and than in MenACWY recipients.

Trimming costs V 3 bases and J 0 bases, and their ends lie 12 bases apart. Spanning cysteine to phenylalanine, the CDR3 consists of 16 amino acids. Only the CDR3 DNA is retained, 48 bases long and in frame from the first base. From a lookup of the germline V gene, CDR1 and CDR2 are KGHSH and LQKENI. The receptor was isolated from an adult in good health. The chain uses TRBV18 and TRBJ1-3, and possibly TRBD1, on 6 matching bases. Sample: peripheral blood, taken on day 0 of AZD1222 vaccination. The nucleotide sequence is TGTGCCAGCTCACCCTCTCGGGGGGCCTCTGGAAACACCATATATTTT. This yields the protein CASSPSRGASGNTIYF.